This T cell receptor (beta chain) comes out of a study of blood T cell repertoires in COVID-19. Germline V CDR1 and CDR2: MDHEN, SYDVKM. The CDR3 has 14 amino acids. V was trimmed by 4 bases and J by 5 bases, leaving 14 bases between them. In this sample, this clone turned up once. The method was immunoSEQ multiplex PCR; TCRdb's version includes in-frame clones alone and lacks a portion of them. The data contain about 270,000 clones, around 89% of them singletons. The source is a woman aged 50 to 60 who had recovered from COVID-19. Sequencing was performed on PBMCs or T cells enriched from blood (not recorded which). The chain carries TRBV28 and TRBJ1-1, with D maybe TRBD1 (5 bases). CDR3 residues: CASSSLRGGTEAFF. The DNA for the CDR3 is TGTGCCAGCAGTTCACTTAGGGGTGGAACTGAAGCTTTCTTT. Based on the CDR3 plus reference TRBV28 and TRBJ1-1, the full variable domain is DVKVTQSSRYLVKRTGEKVFLECVQDMDHENMFWYRQDPGLGLRLIYFSYDVKMKEKGDIPEGYSVSREKKERFSLILESASTNQTSMYLCASSSLRGGTEAFFGQGTRLTVV.